Below, 24 T cell receptor beta chains from the same sample are listed, as sequenced in a study of STAT5B mutations in CD4+ large granular lymphocyte leukemia. The repertoire was sequenced with immunoSEQ multiplex PCR; TCRdb's copy has only in-frame clones and lacks some. The sample includes around 8,900 clones, around 92% of them seen just once. The sample taken for sequencing was PBMCs. The receptors were sampled from a woman between 70 and 85 years old with CD4+ T-cell large granular lymphocyte leukemia.

This rearrangement joins TRBV28 to TRBJ2-3; 7 bases line up with TRBD1. This CDR3 is 15 amino acids long. V lost 7 bases and J lost 1; bases outside the gene matches: 8. Germline values: CDR1 MDHEN, CDR2 SYDVKM. The CDR3 nucleotides read TGTGCCAGCATTTCCGCCGGGACAGGCACAGATACGCAGTATTTT. Translating it yields CASISAGTGTDTQYF.

As to this clone: In the same sample, other DNA sequences code for this CDR3. The chain combines TRBV4-2 with TRBJ2-5, with D maybe TRBD1 (6 bases). The CDR3 extends over 15 amino acids. Looked up from germline, CDR1 is LGHNA and CDR2 is YNFKEQ. V lost 1 base and J lost 2, with 11 bases in between. The CDR3 nucleotides read TGTGCCAGCAGCCAAGGACAGGTGCCTCAAGAGACCCAGTACTTC. Its translation: CASSQGQVPQETQYF.

The chain links TRBV11-2 to TRBJ2-6; D is perhaps TRBD1 or TRBD2 (5 bases each). The germline V and J ends were trimmed by 8 bases and 0 bases, with 11 bases remaining between them. CDR1 and CDR2 (germline): SGHAT, FQNNGV. The length of the CDR3 is 15 residues. This CDR3 is CASGPGTSGANVLTF. CDR3 nucleotides: TGTGCCAGCGGGCCTGGGACCTCTGGGGCCAACGTCCTGACTTTC.

The chain joins TRBV11-2 to TRBJ2-2; D possibly corresponds to TRBD1 (5 bases). Between the trimmed V and J ends, which lost 2 bases and 8 bases, there was a span of 9 bases. The CDR3 loop spans 13 amino acids. Germline CDR1 is SGHAT and CDR2 is FQNNGV. For the CDR3, the DNA is TGTGCCAGCAGCTTACAGGGCATTGGGGAGCTGTTTTTT. This translates into CASSLQGIGELFF.

The gene calls are TRBV4-3 and TRBJ2-5; D might be TRBD1 or TRBD2, each matching 5 bases. Per the germline V gene, CDR1 is LGHNA and CDR2 is YSLEER. V lost 0 bases and J 5 bases, leaving 13 bases between the germline ends. CDR3 size: 15 residues. CDR3 bases: TGCGCCAGCAGCCAAGAAGGGGCCGGGGCCGAGACCCAGTACTTC. Its translation is CASSQEGAGAETQYF.

CDR3 residues: CASSLTGPQETQYF. The CDR3 DNA is TGTGCCAGCAGTTTAACGGGCCCCCAAGAGACCCAGTACTTC. The chain combines TRBV28 with TRBJ2-5; D is undetermined. There are 14 residues in the CDR3. The germline gives CDR1 MDHEN, CDR2 SYDVKM. The germline V and J ends were trimmed by 2 bases and 1 base, with 8 bases remaining between them.

This clone appeared once. The sample contains more than one DNA sequence encoding this CDR3. The V gene is TRBV7-9, the J gene TRBJ2-3, with TRBD2 matching 14 bases. CDR1 is SEHNR and CDR2 is FQNEAQ in the germline V gene (reference sequence). CDR3 size: 16 residues. The V and J ends lost 5 bases and 2 bases, in that order; junction bases with no gene match: 3. The CDR3 coding sequence is TGTGCCAGCAGCCAGGGACTAGCGGGGGTCACAGATACGCAGTATTTT. Amino acids: CASSQGLAGVTDTQYF.

This chain links TRBV19 with TRBJ1-3; TRBD1 matches at 7 bases. Germline-derived CDR1 and CDR2 are LNHDA and SQIVND (reference sequence). This CDR3 has 13 residues. V shed 9 bases, J shed 0 bases, and the junction held 2 bases outside the gene matches. The chain's CDR3 is CASGTVSGNTIYF. The DNA for the CDR3 is TGTGCCAGCGGGACAGTCTCTGGAAACACCATATATTTT.

The chain couples TRBV6-5 to TRBJ1-5; TRBD1 might be the D (6 bases). CDR1 is MNHEY and CDR2 is SVGAGI in the germline V gene. Deletions cut 9 bases from V and 6 bases from J, with 9 bases between. This CDR3 spans 11 amino acids. The CDR3 bases are TGTGCCAGAGAGGGGGTTCAGCCCCAGCATTTT. It encodes CAREGVQPQHF.

The chain has TRBV19 and TRBJ2-6; a possible D gene is TRBD2 (6 bases). V lost 9 bases, J lost 3 bases, and 18 bases lay in between. The germline V gene encodes CDR1 LNHDA and CDR2 SQIVND (reference sequence). This CDR3 comprises 16 residues. DNA of the CDR3: TGTGCCAGCTTGGGACTGGGAGGTGGTGGGGCCAACGTCCTGACTTTC. Translated: CASLGLGGGGANVLTF. The full variable domain, rest sourced from reference TRBV19 and TRBJ2-6, is DGGITQSPKYLFRKEGQNVTLSCEQNLNHDAMYWYRQDPGQGLRLIYYSQIVNDFQKGDIAEGYSVSREKKESFPLTVTSAQKNPTAFYLCASLGLGGGGANVLTFGAGSRLTVL.

CDR3 residues: CASSEGAGGGNTIYF. The CDR3 region has the DNA TGTGCCAGCAGTGAAGGGGCAGGGGGAGGAAACACCATATATTTT. V usage is TRBV2 and J usage is TRBJ1-3, with TRBD1 identical over 7 bases. The germline V gene encodes CDR1 SNHLY and CDR2 FYNNEI. This CDR3 has 15 residues. The trim removed 1 base at V and 4 bases at J, leaving 4 bases unmatched.

The chain links TRBV7-2 to TRBJ1-5; 7 bases fit TRBD1. The CDR3 runs 14 residues. Looked up from germline, CDR1 is SGHTA and CDR2 is FQGNSA. The V segment lost 5 bases and the J segment 7 bases; nucleotides outside the gene matches: 8. The CDR3 bases are TGTGCCAGCAGCCTTCGACAGGGAAGCCAGCCCCAGCATTTT. It translates to CASSLRQGSQPQHF.

The V and J genes are TRBV4-2 and TRBJ2-5, with 9 bases that match TRBD2. Germline CDR1 and CDR2: LGHNA and YNFKEQ. The CDR3 runs to 17 residues. The J segment lost 7 bases and the V segment lost 0 bases, leaving 12 bases of the junction unmatched. CDR3 in amino acids: CASSQDTGTSFQGTQYF. CDR3 DNA sequence: TGTGCCAGCAGCCAAGATACCGGGACTAGCTTCCAGGGGACCCAGTACTTC.

The J gene is TRBJ1-2, the V gene TRBV28; D is perhaps TRBD1 (6 bases). Trimming left V 9 bases short and J 4 bases short, with 21 bases between. The CDR3 has 15 residues. Per the germline V gene, CDR1 is MDHEN and CDR2 is SYDVKM. CDR3 residues: CASRSLEGGLYGYTF. CDR3 coding DNA: TGTGCCAGTCGGAGCCTAGAGGGGGGACTCTATGGCTACACCTTC.

V is TRBV7-3 and J is TRBJ2-3, with 13 bases identical to TRBD2. The V gene's germline CDR1 is SGHTA and CDR2 FQGTGA. The CDR3 spans 15 residues. V lost 5 bases and J lost 6; bases outside the gene matches: 5. In DNA form, the CDR3 reads TGTGCCAGCAGCAGACTAGCGGGGGGCCCGGATACGCAGTATTTT. It yields the protein CASSRLAGGPDTQYF.

This clone occurred once. The chain combines TRBV6-1 with TRBJ2-7; D is possibly TRBD1 (6 bases). V was shortened by 5 bases and J by 3 bases, with 11 bases between the two germline ends. The CDR3 spans 13 residues. Per germline, CDR1 MNHNS and CDR2 SASEGT. The CDR3 bases are TGTGCCAGCAGTCGGACAGACCGCTACGAGCAGTACTTC. Translating gives CASSRTDRYEQYF.

In DNA, the CDR3 is TGTGCCAGCAGCTTAAGGGCGGGGGAGACAAATGAGCAGTTCTTC. This sequence encodes CASSLRAGETNEQFF. The J gene is TRBJ2-1, the V gene TRBV7-3; 7 bases line up with TRBD2. The CDR3 spans 15 residues. J gave up 7 bases and V 1 base, and 7 bases lay outside the gene matches. Germline V gene data show CDR1 as SGHTA and CDR2 as FQGTGA.

The chain is built from TRBV2 and TRBJ1-2; D not certain. Germline CDR1 is SNHLY and CDR2 is FYNNEI. There are 15 residues in the CDR3. V gave up 2 bases and J gave up 1 base, with 11 bases separating them. CDR3 loop: CASSESVQLNYGYTF. The DNA of the CDR3 is TGTGCCAGCAGTGAATCCGTTCAGCTTAACTATGGCTACACCTTC.

CDR3: CASSHVRTGGGYGYTF. The CDR3 DNA reads as TGTGCCAGCAGCCATGTACGGACAGGGGGCGGGTATGGCTACACCTTC. The chain uses TRBV11-2 and TRBJ1-2, with 11 bases identical to TRBD1. The CDR3 length is 16 residues. The germline CDR1 and CDR2 sequences are SGHAT and FQNNGV. After removal of 5 bases from V and 5 bases from J, the junction contained 10 bases not matched to a gene.

Here the CDR3 reads CASSLKEGYTF. In nucleotides, the CDR3 is TGTGCCAGCAGCTTAAAGGAGGGCTACACCTTC. The V call is TRBV7-3, the J call TRBJ1-2, with D unclear. Germline V gives CDR1 SGHTA, CDR2 FQGTGA. Trimming cost V 1 base and J 8 bases, with 5 bases left between them. CDR3 length: 11 amino acids. The entire variable domain, with the rest obtained from reference TRBV7-3 and TRBJ1-2, is as follows: GAGVSQTPSNKVTEKGKYVELRCDPISGHTALYWYRQSLGQGPEFLIYFQGTGAADDSGLPNDRFFAVRPEGSVSTLKIQRTERGDSAVYLCASSLKEGYTFGSGTRLTVV.

This clone was counted only a few times. This chain uses TRBV5-5 with TRBJ1-5; D uncertain. V gave up 1 base and J gave up 6 bases, with 8 bases separating them. The CDR3 extends over 13 amino acids. Per the germline V gene, CDR1 is SGHKS and CDR2 is YYEKEE (reference sequence). CDR3 sequence (DNA): TGTGCCAGCAGCTTGAGGCTTGGTCAGCCCCAGCATTTT. This translates into CASSLRLGQPQHF.

This clone has only a few counts. The chain recombines TRBV6-5 with TRBJ1-1; perhaps TRBD1 as D (6 bases). Germline lookup yields CDR1 MNHEY and CDR2 SVGAGI. CDR3 length equals 14 residues. The V and J ends lost 0 bases and 1 base respectively, with 6 bases between them. CDR3 protein: CASSYSRGNTEAFF. CDR3 DNA: TGTGCCAGCAGTTACTCCAGGGGGAACACTGAAGCTTTCTTT.

This rearrangement joins TRBV7-2 to TRBJ2-3; 12 bases are shared with TRBD2. V was clipped by 1 base and J by 3 bases; unmatched bases: 8. CDR1 SGHTA and CDR2 FQGNSA come from the germline V gene. There are 18 residues in the CDR3. The CDR3 protein is CASSLGLAGGRRTDTQYF. In DNA form, the CDR3 reads TGTGCCAGCAGCTTAGGGCTAGCGGGGGGGCGAAGGACAGATACGCAGTATTTT. Together with reference TRBV7-2 and TRBJ2-3, the CDR3 gives the full variable domain: GAGVSQSPSNKVTEKGKDVELRCDPISGHTALYWYRQSLGQGLEFLIYFQGNSAPDKSGLPSDRFSAERTGGSVSTLTIQRTQQEDSAVYLCASSLGLAGGRRTDTQYFGPGTRLTVL.

The V and J genes are TRBV4-1 and TRBJ2-7; 10 nucleotides match TRBD2. The V gene end was trimmed by 1 base and the J gene end by 2 bases; junction bases not matched to a gene: 2. The germline V gene has CDR1 MGHRA and CDR2 YSYEKL. This CDR3 is 15 amino acids long. The CDR3 region is CASSQASGGPYEQYF. The CDR3 coding sequence is TGCGCCAGCAGCCAAGCTAGCGGGGGACCCTACGAGCAGTACTTC.